The clone carrying this TCR beta chain was recorded many times. Antigen: not known. The data derive from a study of regulatory T cells in long-lasting Graves disease. Study-level findings and limits: Newly diagnosed patients had higher TCR diversity than persistent Graves' patients did.

The time point: persistent/refractory GD, antithyroid drugs over 5 years with positive TRAb. The TCR library used RNA extracted from PBMCs. The CDR3 loop spans 12 amino acids. Germline CDR1 MDHEN, CDR2 SYDVKM. V gave up 8 bases and J gave up 5 bases, with 12 bases separating them. Arm-PCR with iRepertoire HTBI primers amplified the CDR3 regions for these TCR beta libraries. In the study's own analysis: Throughout the samples, researchers identified around 65 TRBV and some 13 TRBJ segments. MiXCR was run by TCRdb on the multiplex PCR reads, yielding one entry per CDR3 protein. V and J calls and clone size were set by TCRdb, not the authors. The sample shows around 460,000 distinct CDR3 sequences, 20% to 25% of them seen only once.

The V and J genes are TRBV28 and TRBJ1-1; D gene unclear. The clonotype comes from a female donor with Graves disease. Sequencing was performed on peripheral blood mononuclear cells (PBMCs), taken when the disease was refractory, from a patient treated with antithyroid drugs. CDR3 residues: CASGRIETEAFF. DNA of the CDR3: TGTGCCAGCGGAAGAATCGAGACTGAAGCTTTCTTT.